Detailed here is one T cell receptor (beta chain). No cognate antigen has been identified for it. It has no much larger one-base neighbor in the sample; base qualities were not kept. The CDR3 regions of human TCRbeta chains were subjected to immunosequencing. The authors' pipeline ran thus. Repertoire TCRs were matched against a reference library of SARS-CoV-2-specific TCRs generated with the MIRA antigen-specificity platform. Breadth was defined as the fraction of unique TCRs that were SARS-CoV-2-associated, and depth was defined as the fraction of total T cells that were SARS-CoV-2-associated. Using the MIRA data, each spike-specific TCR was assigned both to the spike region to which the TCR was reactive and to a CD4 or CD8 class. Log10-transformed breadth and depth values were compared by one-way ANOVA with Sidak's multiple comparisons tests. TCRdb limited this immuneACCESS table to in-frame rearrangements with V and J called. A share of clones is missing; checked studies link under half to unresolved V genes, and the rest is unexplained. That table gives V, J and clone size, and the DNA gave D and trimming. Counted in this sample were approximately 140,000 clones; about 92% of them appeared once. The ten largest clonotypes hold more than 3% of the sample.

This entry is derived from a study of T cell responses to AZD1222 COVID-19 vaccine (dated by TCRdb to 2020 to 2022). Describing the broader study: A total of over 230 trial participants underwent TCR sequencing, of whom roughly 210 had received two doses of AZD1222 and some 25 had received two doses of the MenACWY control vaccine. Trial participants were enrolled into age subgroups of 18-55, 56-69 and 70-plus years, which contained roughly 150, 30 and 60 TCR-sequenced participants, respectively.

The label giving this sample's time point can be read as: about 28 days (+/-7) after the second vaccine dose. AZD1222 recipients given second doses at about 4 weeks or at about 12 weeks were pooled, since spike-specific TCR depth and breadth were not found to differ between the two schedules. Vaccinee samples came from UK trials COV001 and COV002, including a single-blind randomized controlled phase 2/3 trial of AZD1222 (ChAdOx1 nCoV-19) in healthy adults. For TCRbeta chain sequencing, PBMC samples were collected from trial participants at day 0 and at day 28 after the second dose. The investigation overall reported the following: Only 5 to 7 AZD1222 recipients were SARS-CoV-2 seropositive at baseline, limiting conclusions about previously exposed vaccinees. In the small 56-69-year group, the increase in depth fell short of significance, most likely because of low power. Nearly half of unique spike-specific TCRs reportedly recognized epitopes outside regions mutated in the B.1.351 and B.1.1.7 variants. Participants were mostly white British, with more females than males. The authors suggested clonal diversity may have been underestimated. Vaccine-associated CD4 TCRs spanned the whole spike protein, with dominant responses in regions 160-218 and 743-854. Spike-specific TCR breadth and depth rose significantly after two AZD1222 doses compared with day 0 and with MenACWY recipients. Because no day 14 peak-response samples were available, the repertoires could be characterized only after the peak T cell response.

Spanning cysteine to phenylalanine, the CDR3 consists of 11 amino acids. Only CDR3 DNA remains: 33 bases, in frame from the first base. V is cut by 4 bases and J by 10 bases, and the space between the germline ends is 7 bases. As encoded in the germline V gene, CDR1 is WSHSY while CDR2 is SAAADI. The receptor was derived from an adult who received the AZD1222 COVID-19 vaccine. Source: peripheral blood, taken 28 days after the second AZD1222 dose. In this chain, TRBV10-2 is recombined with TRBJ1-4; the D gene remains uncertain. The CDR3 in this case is CASSVGGKLFF. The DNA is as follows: TGCGCCAGCAGTGTAGGTGGAAAACTGTTTTTT.